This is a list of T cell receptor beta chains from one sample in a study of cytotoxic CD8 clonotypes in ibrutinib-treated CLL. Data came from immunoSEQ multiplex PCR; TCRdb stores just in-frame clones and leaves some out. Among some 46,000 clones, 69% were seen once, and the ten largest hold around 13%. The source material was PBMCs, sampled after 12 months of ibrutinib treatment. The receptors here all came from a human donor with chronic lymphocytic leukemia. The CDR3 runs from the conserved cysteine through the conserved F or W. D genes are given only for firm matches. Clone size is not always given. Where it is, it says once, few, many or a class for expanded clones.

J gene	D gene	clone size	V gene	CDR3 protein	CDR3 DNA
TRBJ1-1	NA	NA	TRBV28	CASTRNTEAFF	TGTGCCAGTACCAGGAACACTGAAGCTTTCTTT
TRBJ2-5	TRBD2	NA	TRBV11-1	CASSLGTSAQETQYF	TGTGCCAGCAGCTTAGGGACTAGCGCGCAAGAGACCCAGTACTTC
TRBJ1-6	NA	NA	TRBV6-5	CASSYTSYNSPLHF	TGTGCCAGCAGTTACACCTCCTATAATTCACCCCTCCACTTT
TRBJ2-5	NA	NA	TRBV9	CASSVVGGAGETQYF	TGTGCCAGCAGCGTAGTAGGAGGGGCGGGCGAGACCCAGTACTTC
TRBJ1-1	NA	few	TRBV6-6	CASSPRQFGEAFF	TGTGCCAGCAGCCCGAGACAGTTCGGGGAAGCTTTCTTT
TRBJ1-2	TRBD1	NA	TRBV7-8	CASSTGTGGGYTF	TGTGCCAGCAGCACCGGGACAGGGGGTGGCTACACCTTC
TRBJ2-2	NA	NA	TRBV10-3	CAISTRDTTTGELFF	TGTGCCATCAGTACACGGGACACGACCACCGGGGAGCTGTTTTTT
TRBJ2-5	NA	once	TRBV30	CAWTPRTQETQYF	TGTGCCTGGACCCCACGGACCCAAGAGACCCAGTACTTC
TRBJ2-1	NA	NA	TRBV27	CASSDLNKYNEQFF	TGTGCCAGCAGCGACTTAAATAAATACAATGAGCAGTTCTTC
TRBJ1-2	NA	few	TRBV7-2	CASSLSTDYGYTF	TGTGCCAGCAGCTTGTCCACGGACTATGGCTACACCTTC
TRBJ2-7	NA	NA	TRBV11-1	CASSLDGTATYEQYF	TGTGCCAGCAGCTTAGATGGGACTGCAACCTACGAGCAGTACTTC
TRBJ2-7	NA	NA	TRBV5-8	CASSLVFGSTYEQYF	TGTGCCAGCAGCTTGGTCTTTGGCAGCACCTACGAGCAGTACTTC
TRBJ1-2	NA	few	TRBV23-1	CASSQSSTGEGYTF	TGCGCCAGCAGTCAATCTTCAACCGGTGAAGGCTACACCTTC
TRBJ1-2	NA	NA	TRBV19	CASRSQGGPADYGYTF	TGTGCCAGTAGATCCCAGGGAGGCCCGGCTGACTATGGCTACACCTTC